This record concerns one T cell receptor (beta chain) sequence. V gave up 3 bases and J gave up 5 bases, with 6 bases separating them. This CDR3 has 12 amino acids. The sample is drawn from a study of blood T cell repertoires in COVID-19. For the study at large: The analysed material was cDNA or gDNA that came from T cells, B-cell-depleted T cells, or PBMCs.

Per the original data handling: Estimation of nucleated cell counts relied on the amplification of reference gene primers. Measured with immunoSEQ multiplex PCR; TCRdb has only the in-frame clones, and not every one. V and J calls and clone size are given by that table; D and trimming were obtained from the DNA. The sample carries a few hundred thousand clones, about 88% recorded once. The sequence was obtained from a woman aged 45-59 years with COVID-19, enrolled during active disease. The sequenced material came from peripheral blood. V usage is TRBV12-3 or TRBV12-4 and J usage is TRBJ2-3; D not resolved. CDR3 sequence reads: CASSFPGDTQYF. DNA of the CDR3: TGTGCCAGCAGTTTCCCCGGAGATACGCAGTATTTT.